This T cell receptor beta chain comes out of a study of T cell responses to AZD1222 COVID-19 vaccine. TCRdb keeps only in-frame clones here, not all; method: immunoSEQ multiplex PCR. The data hold approximately 200,000 clones, with roughly 90% observed a single time. Worth noting for this clone: Its antigen is as yet unknown.

CDR3 length: 15 amino acids. The germline CDR1 and CDR2 sequences are MGHDK and SYGVNS. V lost 10 bases to trimming and J lost 10 bases, with 28 bases between them. Whole-study findings and limits: It was only after the peak T cell response that any repertoires were sampled.

The sample here was peripheral blood, taken 28 days after the second AZD1222 dose. V is TRBV25-1 and J is TRBJ1-2; perhaps TRBD1 as D (5 bases). The clonotype originates from an adult who received the AZD1222 COVID-19 vaccine. CDR3 in amino acids: CATENLRWGRAYYTF. As DNA, the CDR3 is TGTGCCACCGAAAATCTAAGGTGGGGCAGGGCTTACTACACCTTC.